This is a list of T cell receptor beta chains from one sample in a study of graft-versus-host responses after intestinal transplantation. TCRdb keeps only in-frame clones here, not all; method: immunoSEQ multiplex PCR. The table includes roughly 100,000 clones, 85% to 95% detected once. Their antigen targets remain unknown. This material consisted of unstimulated CD8+ T cells sorted from spleen or lymph node cells, taken before transplant. These receptors originate from a human donor who was the organ donor for an intestinal transplant. Both conserved end residues are part of each CDR3.

V gene	J gene	CDR3 length	CDR3 protein
TRBV5-8	TRBJ1-6	17	CASSLGGQGVWGSPLHF
TRBV5-6	TRBJ1-6	14	CASSLDSYNSPLHF
TRBV9	TRBJ2-7	15	CASSVAGTGFSEQYF
TRBV6-1	TRBJ2-2	15	CASSERVGASGELFF
TRBV5-4	TRBJ2-5	15	CASSLGPGEVRTQYF
TRBV4-1	TRBJ1-3	15	CASSSLAKGAPLLYF
TRBV11-3	TRBJ2-1	15	CASSLVGGRSNEQFF
TRBV19	TRBJ2-5	12	CASIRQSGTQYF
TRBV11-2	TRBJ2-1	17	CASSLHVRGDSYNEQFF
TRBV2	TRBJ1-5	13	CASMRGDNQPQHF
TRBV5-4	TRBJ2-3	15	CASSPDRGGTDTQYF
TRBV2	TRBJ2-7	12	CATTSGSGEQYF
TRBV6-1	TRBJ2-3	13	CASSPLAADTQYF
TRBV11-2	TRBJ2-5	14	CASSQGDREETQYF
TRBV7-9	TRBJ1-6	16	CASSSIRRGNNSPLHF
TRBV5-1	TRBJ2-3	13	CASTNLAPDTQYF
TRBV6-6	TRBJ1-1	16	CASSYPDYGGNTEAFF
TRBV5-1	TRBJ1-2	15	CASSLKGMVGNGYTF